This is a list of T cell receptor beta chains from one sample in a study of blood T cell repertoires in COVID-19. Measured with immunoSEQ multiplex PCR; TCRdb has only the in-frame clones, and not every one. The sample records about 160,000 clones, more than 75% being singletons. Source material: PBMCs or T cells enriched from blood (not recorded which). The receptors originated from a woman aged 45-59 years who had recovered from COVID-19. The CDR3 runs from the conserved cysteine through the conserved F or W. D genes are given only for firm matches. Clone size is stated in some rows and not others, as once, few, many or a class when expanded.

v_call	d_call	j_call	clone_size	cdr3_nt	cdr3_aa
TRBV19	TRBD1	TRBJ1-5	.	TGTGCCAGTAGTATTATGGGACAGGGTGATAATCAGCCCCAGCATTTT	CASSIMGQGDNQPQHF
TRBV4-3	TRBD2	TRBJ2-3	once	TGCGCCAGCATTATCGGGGGGGCCGCAGATACGCAGTATTTT	CASIIGGAADTQYF
TRBV25-1	.	TRBJ1-2	once	TGTGCCAGCAGTGAGACAGGTCCCGTGGGCTATGGCTACACCTTC	CASSETGPVGYGYTF
TRBV6-2/TRBV6-3	.	TRBJ1-1	.	TGTGCCAGCAGTTACAAGGGGGTAGACACTGAAGCTTTCTTT	CASSYKGVDTEAFF
TRBV15	.	TRBJ1-2	once	TGTGCCACCAGCAGCATAAAGGGGGACGATGGCTACACCTTC	CATSSIKGDDGYTF
TRBV10-3	.	TRBJ1-2	.	TGTGCCGTCCAGGGGAGACGGGAAGGCTACACCTTC	CAVQGRREGYTF
TRBV9	.	TRBJ2-3	.	TGTGCCAGCAGCGTAGACCGCAGGGTTAATACGCAGTATTTT	CASSVDRRVNTQYF
TRBV19	TRBD1	TRBJ2-2	.	TGTGCCAGTACCGAACGGACAGGGGGAGACACCGGGGAGCTGTTTTTT	CASTERTGGDTGELFF
TRBV19	.	TRBJ1-1	.	TGTGCCAGTAGTATTAGTAGGAACACTGAAGCTTTCTTT	CASSISRNTEAFF
TRBV5-1	TRBD1	TRBJ1-1	.	TGCGCCAGCAGCTTTAGGACAGGGGGCGCGACTGAAGCTTTCTTT	CASSFRTGGATEAFF
TRBV21-1	.	TRBJ2-2	.	TGTGCCAGCAGCTGCCCACAGGCGAACACCGGGGAGCTGTTTTTT	CASSCPQANTGELFF
TRBV10-3	TRBD2	TRBJ2-5	.	TGTGCCACGACTAGCGCGGAGACCCAGTACTTC	CATTSAETQYF
TRBV7-2	TRBD2	TRBJ2-7	.	TGTGCCAGCAGCTTAGCGACTAGCGGGGTCTACGAGCAGTACTTC	CASSLATSGVYEQYF
TRBV9	TRBD2	TRBJ2-1	.	TGTGCCAGCAGCCCCCAGCGGGGCCGCAATGAGCAGTTCTTC	CASSPQRGRNEQFF
TRBV24-1	TRBD2	TRBJ2-3	.	TGTGCCACCAGTGACCGGGGGGACCCTAGGCCAGATACGCAGTATTTT	CATSDRGDPRPDTQYF
TRBV7-2	TRBD2	TRBJ2-3	.	TGTGCCAGCAGCTCCCAGGTCCTAGCGGGGGGGCAGACGCAGTATTTT	CASSSQVLAGGQTQYF
TRBV2	.	TRBJ2-2	.	TGTGCCAGCATGTGGGGCAACACCGGGGAGCTGTTTTTT	CASMWGNTGELFF
TRBV12-3/TRBV12-4	.	TRBJ1-1	once	TGTGCCAGCAGTTTAGATTGGCGGGCAGAAGCTTTCTTT	CASSLDWRAEAFF
TRBV3-1/TRBV3-2	.	TRBJ1-1	few	TGTGCCAGCAGCCCGTCTACCCCGGTCACTGAAGCTTTCTTT	CASSPSTPVTEAFF
TRBV19	TRBD2	TRBJ2-1	few	TGTGCCAGTAGTAGAAGGACTAGCGGGAATGAGCAGTTCTTC	CASSRRTSGNEQFF
TRBV12-5	.	TRBJ1-2	.	TGTGCTAGTGGTTCCGACAGACACAACTATGGCTACACCTTC	CASGSDRHNYGYTF
TRBV7-3	TRBD2	TRBJ2-3	.	TGTGCCAGCACCCGGGGTAGCGGGGGTTCAGATACGCAGTATTTT	CASTRGSGGSDTQYF
TRBV27	TRBD1	TRBJ1-5	.	TGTGCCAGCAGTCCTCATGGGACAGGGGTCATTCAGCCCCAGCATTTT	CASSPHGTGVIQPQHF
TRBV6-2/TRBV6-3	TRBD1	TRBJ1-1	.	TGTGCCAGCAGTTACCCTACGGGACAGGGAATGAACACTGAAGCTTTCTTT	CASSYPTGQGMNTEAFF
TRBV9	TRBD1	TRBJ1-4	.	TGTGCCAGCAGCAAAGGACAGGGGGAGGAAAAACTGTTTTTT	CASSKGQGEEKLFF
TRBV7-9	.	TRBJ2-7	few	TGTGCCAGCAGCCACGGACATTTAACCTACGAGCAGTACTTC	CASSHGHLTYEQYF
TRBV19	.	TRBJ2-7	.	TGTGCCAGTAGGTCGCAAACAGGGAGTAAAGCGTACGAGCAGTACTTC	CASRSQTGSKAYEQYF
TRBV4-3	TRBD2	TRBJ2-1	once	TGCGCCAGCAGCCAAGAACCGGGGGGGGTCACCTACAATGAGCAGTTCTTC	CASSQEPGGVTYNEQFF
TRBV5-1	TRBD2	TRBJ2-1	.	TGCGCCAGCAGCTCACTAGCGGGGGGATTAGATGAGCAGTTCTTC	CASSSLAGGLDEQFF